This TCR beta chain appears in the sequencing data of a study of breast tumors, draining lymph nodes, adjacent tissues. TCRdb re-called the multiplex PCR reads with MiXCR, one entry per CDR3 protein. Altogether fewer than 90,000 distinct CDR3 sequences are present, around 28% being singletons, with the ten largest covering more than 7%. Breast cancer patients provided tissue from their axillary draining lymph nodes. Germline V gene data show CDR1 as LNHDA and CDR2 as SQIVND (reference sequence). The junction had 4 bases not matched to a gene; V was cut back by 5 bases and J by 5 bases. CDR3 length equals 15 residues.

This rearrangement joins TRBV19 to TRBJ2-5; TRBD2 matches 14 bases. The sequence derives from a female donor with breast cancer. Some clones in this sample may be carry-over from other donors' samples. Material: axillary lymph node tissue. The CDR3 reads CASSGTSGSRETQYF. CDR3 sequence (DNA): TGTGCCAGTAGTGGGACTAGCGGGAGTAGGGAGACCCAGTACTTC. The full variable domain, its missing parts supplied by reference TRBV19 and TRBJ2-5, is DGGITQSPKYLFRKEGQNVTLSCEQNLNHDAMYWYRQDPGQGLRLIYYSQIVNDFQKGDIAEGYSVSREKKESFPLTVTSAQKNPTAFYLCASSGTSGSRETQYFGPGTRLLVL.